Here is one TCR beta chain with its context. Its specific antigen is unknown. No much larger clone is present one base from it, and per-base qualities are unavailable. PBMCs were isolated by Ficoll-Paque density gradient centrifugation. Counted from cysteine to phenylalanine, this CDR3 has 16 amino acids. Just the 48-base CDR3 DNA is kept, in frame starting at base 1. V lost 3 bases and J lost 7 bases; the stretch between them is 19 bases long. This sample is drawn from a study of T-cell memory formation after mild COVID-19 (dated by TCRdb to about 2021). The study in broad terms: Most TCR sequence clusters were specific to one of the two donors. In two donors, T-cell clones that expanded and contracted after mild COVID-19 were followed by sequencing TCRalpha and TCRbeta repertoires longitudinally. The cohort comprised two young, previously healthy adult volunteers, one female and one male.

Sequenced using an Illumina NovaSeq 6000. TCRalpha and TCRbeta cDNA libraries were constructed by 5'RACE with constant-segment primers, with sample barcodes and unique molecular identifiers being introduced. Trizol reagent was used to extract RNA from every sample. Libraries were amplified in two PCR steps, with a second sample barcode and Illumina TruSeq adapters added in the second step. Libraries were sequenced on an Illumina NovaSeq with 2 x 150 bp paired-end reads. As for the original processing: The reads were demultiplexed and collapsed into UMI-guided consensus sequences using migec v1.2.7. Using mixcr v2.1.11, UMI consensuses were aligned to TRA and TRB V and J templates and then assembled into clonotypes. Expanded or contracted clonotypes were those called significant by both edgeR and NoisET, with noise models trained on biological replicates. For edgeR calls, the thresholds were a false discovery rate-adjusted p below 0.01 and a log2 fold-change of 1. As an exploratory analysis of dynamics, PCA with hierarchical clustering was applied to max-normalized trajectories of the 1000 most abundant clonotypes. Each responding clone was given a CD4 or CD8 phenotype based on the CD4+ and CD8+ repertoires, which had been sequenced separately. TCRdb reanalyzed the raw reads on its own, using fastp at Q25 for trimming and MiXCR for clone calling, and kept in-frame beta chains. CDR3 protein sequences are deduplicated, and each keeps its most common genes and DNA. For this entry, the V and J calls and clone size follow TCRdb and not the study's own pipeline. The sample has almost 550,000 distinct CDR3 sequences on record, 20% of them singletons. Around 12% of the sample is in the top ten clones.

Overall study results and their limits: Only two mild cases were covered in the study, and larger cohorts including severe cases with pre-infection samples were considered necessary. SARS-CoV-2 specificity was not confirmed for the second-wave clones peaking on day 37. Some responding clones were detected in pre-infection memory, suggesting pre-existing cross-reactive memory T cells joined the SARS-CoV-2 response. Contracting CD4+ clones were found mainly in CM and EM memory subsets, while CD8+ clones were enriched in EMRA. Clones that contracted from day 15 to 85 showed balanced CD4/CD8 phenotypes, whereas a second wave of clones that expanded from day 15 to 37 leaned towards CD4+.

The V gene is TRBV12-3 or TRBV12-4 and the J gene is TRBJ2-1; the D region possibly corresponds to TRBD1 (5 bases align). The sample was PBMCs or a T cell subset sorted from them (not recorded which). This clonotype originated in an adult woman who had mild COVID-19 (a few samples of this study predate the infection). The sample titles of this study are shuffled in the database, so cell type and time point are left out; the donor was told from shared clones. The DNA reads as follows: TGTGCCAGCAGTTTGGGGAAAGGCAGGGCAGTTAATGAGCAGTTCTTC. This encodes CASSLGKGRAVNEQFF.